This T cell receptor (beta chain) was recovered during a study of T cell repertoires in cytomegalovirus infection. For the study at large: Peptides in the study included HLA-C-restricted and HLA-B-restricted CMV epitopes.

Using its own MiXCR run on the reads, TCRdb lists one record per CDR3 protein. The sample contains 95,000 to 150,000 distinct CDR3 sequences, about 32% of which appear only once. Overall study findings and caveats: The ex vivo response showed dominance by HLA-C-restricted CMV-specific TCR beta clonotypes.

This clonotype turned up a few times. Its antigen remains unknown. The CDR3 is 13 amino acids. V was trimmed by 5 bases and J by 6 bases, leaving 10 bases between them. Germline CDR1 MGHRA, CDR2 YSYEKL. The rearrangement joins TRBV4-1 to TRBJ2-2, with D possibly TRBD2 on 6 matching bases. This TCR was recovered from a human donor in good health (CMV status not recorded). Some clones in this sample may be carry-over from other donors' samples. The specimen comprised CD8+ T cells from cultured PBMCs, sampled from culture after CMV antigen stimulation. The CDR3: CASSEGLPGELFF. CDR3 nucleotide sequence: TGCGCCAGCAGCGAGGGACTCCCCGGGGAGCTGTTTTTT.